This TCR beta chain appears in the sequencing data of a study of T-cell memory formation after mild COVID-19. Regarding the study as a whole: CD4+ contracting clones lay mainly in CM and EM, CD8+ ones in EMRA. Some clones that responded were present in memory (sampled pre-infection), which suggests cross-reactive memory joined.

Germline trimming cut 3 bases from V and 4 bases from J; bases unmatched to any gene: 3. Per the germline V gene, CDR1 is LNHNV and CDR2 is YYDKDF (reference sequence). CDR3 length equals 14 residues. On this clonotype itself: Its cognate antigen is unknown.

TCRdb ran MiXCR on the 5' RACE reads and lists one entry per CDR3 protein. The sample has some 290,000 distinct CDR3 sequences; around 16% are singletons. The sample comprised PBMCs or a T cell subset sorted from them (not recorded which). V is TRBV15 and J is TRBJ2-1, with 7 nucleotides matching TRBD1. The sequence was collected from a man aged 18 to 29 who had mild COVID-19 (a few samples of this study predate the infection). Cell type and time point are not known. CDR3 residues: CATSSDREYNEQFF. CDR3 DNA: TGTGCCACCAGCAGTGACAGGGAATACAATGAGCAGTTCTTC.